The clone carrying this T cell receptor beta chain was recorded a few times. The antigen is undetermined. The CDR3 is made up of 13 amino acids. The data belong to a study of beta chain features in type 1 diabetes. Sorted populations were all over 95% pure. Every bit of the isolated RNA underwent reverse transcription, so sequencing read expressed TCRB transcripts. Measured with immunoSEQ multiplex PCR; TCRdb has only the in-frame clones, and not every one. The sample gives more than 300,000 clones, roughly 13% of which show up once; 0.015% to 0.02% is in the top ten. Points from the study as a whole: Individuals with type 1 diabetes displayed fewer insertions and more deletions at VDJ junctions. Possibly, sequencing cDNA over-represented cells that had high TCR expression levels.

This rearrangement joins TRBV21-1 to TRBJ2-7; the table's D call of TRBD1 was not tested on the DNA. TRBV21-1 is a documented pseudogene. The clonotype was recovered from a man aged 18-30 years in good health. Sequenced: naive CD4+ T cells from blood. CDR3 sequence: CASSVDRKYEQYF. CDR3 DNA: TGTGCCAGCAGCGTGGACAGGAAATACGAGCAGTACTTC.